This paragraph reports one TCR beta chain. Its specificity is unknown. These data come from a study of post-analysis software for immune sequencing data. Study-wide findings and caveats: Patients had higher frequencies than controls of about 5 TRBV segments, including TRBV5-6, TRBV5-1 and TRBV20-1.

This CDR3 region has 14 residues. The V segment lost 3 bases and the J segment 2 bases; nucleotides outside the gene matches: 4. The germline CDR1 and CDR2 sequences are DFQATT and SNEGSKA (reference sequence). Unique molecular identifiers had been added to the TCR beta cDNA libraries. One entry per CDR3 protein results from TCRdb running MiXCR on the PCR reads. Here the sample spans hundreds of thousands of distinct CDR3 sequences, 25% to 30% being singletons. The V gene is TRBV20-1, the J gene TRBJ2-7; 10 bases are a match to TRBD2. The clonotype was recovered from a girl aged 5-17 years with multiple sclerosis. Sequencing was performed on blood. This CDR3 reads CSASPTSGAYEQYF. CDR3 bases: TGCAGTGCTAGCCCCACTAGCGGGGCCTACGAGCAGTACTTC.